Below are 22 T cell receptor beta chains sequenced from a single sample in a study of shared clonotypes between healthy human individuals. The repertoire was sequenced with immunoSEQ multiplex PCR; TCRdb's copy has only in-frame clones and lacks some. Among 2 million to 2.5 million clones, 85% to 95% were seen once, and the ten largest hold about 0.41%. The sample taken for sequencing was naive CD4+ T cells from PBMCs. The sample's subset: CD45RA+ positively selected. These receptors were taken from a man aged 18 to 30 in good health. Some clones in this sample may be carry-over from other donors' samples.

The chain joins TRBV4-1 to TRBJ1-3; 9 bases align to TRBD1. The CDR3 length is 17 residues. Germline loops: CDR1 MGHRA, CDR2 YSYEKL. Losses at the gene ends were 4 bases for V and 2 bases for J; bases not matched to a gene: 9. This CDR3 is CASSPLNRGQAGNTIYF. The CDR3 coding sequence is TGCGCCAGCAGCCCACTCAACAGGGGGCAGGCTGGAAACACCATATATTTT.

The chain links TRBV7-2 to TRBJ1-5; D possibly corresponds to TRBD1 (6 bases). Germline V gene sequence: CDR1 SGHTA, CDR2 FQGNSA. CDR3 length: 16 residues. The V and J ends lost 5 bases and 4 bases respectively, with 18 bases between them. CDR3 loop: CASSPSPGADNQPQHF. DNA of the CDR3: TGTGCCAGCAGCCCCTCCCCGGGGGCAGATAATCAGCCCCAGCATTTT.

The J gene is TRBJ2-7, the V gene TRBV27; 15 bases agree with TRBD2. The ends lost 7 bases at V and 6 bases at J; junction bases unmatched: 10. Germline CDR1 is MNHEY and CDR2 is SMNVEV (reference sequence). The CDR3 contains 16 residues. CDR3 coding DNA: TGTGCCAGCACCCGAGGACTAGCGGGAGGGCGGATCGAGCAGTACTTC. Translated: CASTRGLAGGRIEQYF.

V is TRBV6-1 and J is TRBJ1-5; tentative D call: TRBD1 (6 bases). CDR3 size: 18 residues. Germline CDR1 and CDR2: MNHNS and SASEGT. The ends were cut back, 4 bases at V and 0 bases at J, with 19 bases in the middle. The DNA of the CDR3 is TGTGCCAGCAGTGCTACAGGGATCCCCCTCTATAGCAATCAGCCCCAGCATTTT. As protein: CASSATGIPLYSNQPQHF.

V is TRBV11-1 and J is TRBJ2-1; D is uncertain. Germline V gene sequence: CDR1 SGHAT, CDR2 FQDESV (reference sequence). CDR3 length: 15 residues. V was cut by 5 bases and J by 4 bases, with 15 bases left in between. In DNA form, the CDR3 reads TGTGCCAGCAGCCCCGATTCGAACTTTTACAATGAGCAGTTCTTC. The encoded protein is CASSPDSNFYNEQFF.

In regard to this clone: The same CDR3 arises from other DNA sequences in this sample as well. V is TRBV7-2 and J is TRBJ1-4, with D perhaps TRBD1 (5 bases). Germline V gene lookup returns CDR1 SGHTA and CDR2 FQGNSA. The V and J ends lost 1 base and 8 bases respectively, with 8 bases between them. CDR3 length equals 13 residues. The CDR3 here is CASSLDRGEKLFF. For the CDR3, the DNA is TGTGCCAGCAGCTTAGATCGGGGGGAAAAACTGTTTTTT.

With regard to this clone: Additional DNA sequences in this sample encode the identical CDR3. This rearrangement joins TRBV6-6 to TRBJ1-1, with a weak D call TRBD1 (5 bases). Germline-derived CDR1 and CDR2 are MNHNY and SVGAGI (reference sequence). The length of the CDR3 is 15 residues. Trimming stripped 0 bases from V and 4 bases from J, with 12 bases between. In nucleotides, the CDR3 is TGTGCCAGCAGTTACTCGAGGGGAGGCGGCACTGAAGCTTTCTTT. Its protein product is CASSYSRGGGTEAFF.

This chain uses TRBV10-3 with TRBJ2-3; D gene unclear. The CDR3 runs 14 residues. Between the trimmed V and J ends, which lost 6 bases and 0 bases, there was a span of 10 bases. The germline V gene has CDR1 ENHRY and CDR2 SYGVKD. The CDR3 loop is CAISLGGSTDTQYF. The CDR3 region has the DNA TGTGCCATCAGCCTTGGTGGGAGCACAGATACGCAGTATTTT.

This chain uses TRBV6-1 with TRBJ2-7; no firm D call. The V gene's germline CDR1 is MNHNS and CDR2 SASEGT. V was trimmed by 4 bases and J by 0 bases, leaving 10 bases between them. The CDR3 has 14 amino acids. The CDR3 sequence: CASSVMANSYEQYF. The CDR3 bases are TGTGCCAGCAGTGTCATGGCCAACTCCTACGAGCAGTACTTC.

This clone is a singleton in its sample. This chain connects TRBV4-1 to TRBJ1-6; D remains ambiguous. The CDR3 spans 11 residues. V was cut by 3 bases and J by 13 bases, with 7 bases left in between. The germline V gene has CDR1 MGHRA and CDR2 YSYEKL. The CDR3 DNA sequence: TGCGCCAGCAGCCAGCTAGGGCCCCTCCACTTT. Its translation: CASSQLGPLHF.

The chain has TRBV25-1 and TRBJ2-2; TRBD2 aligns across 9 bases. CDR3 size: 17 residues. Germline values: CDR1 MGHDK, CDR2 SYGVNS. With V trimmed by 3 bases and J by 5 bases, 10 bases remained unmatched. The CDR3 region has the DNA TGTGCCAGCAGTGATAGTCGGGCGGGAGGGAGGACCGGGGAGCTGTTTTTT. The encoded protein is CASSDSRAGGRTGELFF. The variable domain in full, completed from reference TRBV25-1 and TRBJ2-2, reads EADIYQTPRYLVIGTGKKITLECSQTMGHDKMYWYQQDPGMELHLIHYSYGVNSTEKGDLSSESTVSRIRTEHFPLTLESARPSHTSQYLCASSDSRAGGRTGELFFGEGSRLTVL.

About this clone: This CDR3 is also generated by other DNA sequences in the sample. The rearrangement uses TRBV5-4 and TRBJ1-1, with TRBD1 matching over 11 bases. CDR1 SGHNT and CDR2 YYREEE come from the germline V gene (reference sequence). The CDR3 contains 15 residues. J gave up 4 bases and V 3 bases, and 5 bases lay outside the gene matches. The CDR3: CASSSPGQGGTEAFF. In DNA form, the CDR3 reads TGTGCCAGCAGCTCGCCGGGACAGGGGGGCACTGAAGCTTTCTTT.

The rearrangement joins TRBV10-1 to TRBJ2-7; no reliable D call. This CDR3 spans 12 amino acids. CDR1 WNHNN and CDR2 SYGVQD come from the germline V gene (reference sequence). V gave up 3 bases and J gave up 0 bases, with 3 bases separating them. CDR3 region: CASSDNSYEQYF. For the CDR3, the DNA is TGCGCCAGCAGTGACAACTCCTACGAGCAGTACTTC.

This rearrangement joins TRBV27 to TRBJ2-3; TRBD2 matches 11 bases. The V gene's germline CDR1 is MNHEY and CDR2 SMNVEV (reference sequence). The CDR3 is made up of 16 amino acids. V was clipped by 6 bases and J by 2 bases; unmatched bases: 7. The CDR3 is CASSLLAGVLTDTQYF. CDR3 bases: TGTGCCAGCAGCCTACTAGCGGGAGTGCTCACAGATACGCAGTATTTT.

This chain joins TRBV5-4 and TRBJ2-1, with D hard to call. Trimming stripped 1 base from V and 8 bases from J, with 13 bases between. Germline CDR1 is SGHNT and CDR2 is YYREEE (reference sequence). This CDR3 has 14 residues. The CDR3 is CASSLLGQTDEQFF. In nucleotides, the CDR3 is TGTGCCAGCAGCTTGTTGGGCCAGACCGATGAGCAGTTCTTC.

The chain has TRBV5-1 and TRBJ2-7; D is possibly TRBD2 (7 bases). CDR3 length: 18 amino acids. V was clipped by 1 base and J by 3 bases, with 23 bases between them. CDR1 SGHRS and CDR2 YFSETQ come from the germline V gene. CDR3 loop: CASSLPDEGGKSYYEQYF. The DNA for the CDR3 is TGCGCCAGCAGCTTGCCGGACGAGGGGGGGAAAAGTTACTACGAGCAGTACTTC.

This clone has just one count. The chain couples TRBV19 to TRBJ1-5; D not certain. V lost 0 bases and J 7 bases, leaving 7 bases between the germline ends. The CDR3 is 13 amino acids. Germline CDR1 LNHDA, CDR2 SQIVND (reference sequence). DNA of the CDR3: TGTGCCAGTAGTATAGATGGTCGGCAGCCCCAGCATTTT. Translated, it gives CASSIDGRQPQHF.

V usage is TRBV29-1 and J usage is TRBJ2-3; D gene uncertain. Germline CDR1 is SQVTM and CDR2 is ANQGSEA. The CDR3 is made up of 13 amino acids. Deletions cut 4 bases from V and 5 bases from J, with 13 bases between. CDR3 in amino acids: CSVASQHKDTQYF. The CDR3 nucleotides are TGCAGCGTTGCGAGTCAGCACAAAGATACGCAGTATTTT.

CDR3 sequence (DNA): TGTGCCAGCAGCCCGACAGGGCAATTCACTGAAGCTTTCTTT. As protein: CASSPTGQFTEAFF. The chain uses TRBV7-9 and TRBJ1-1, with 7 positions matching TRBD1. Germline CDR1 SEHNR, CDR2 FQNEAQ (reference sequence). J gave up 4 bases and V 5 bases, and 7 bases lay outside the gene matches. This CDR3 has 14 amino acids.

The chain uses TRBV4-1 and TRBJ1-2, with TRBD1 matching over 7 bases. V was pared by 4 bases and J by 2 bases, with 4 bases of the junction left unmatched. The germline gives CDR1 MGHRA, CDR2 YSYEKL. CDR3 length equals 14 residues. CDR3 in amino acids: CASSRTGENYGYTF. Written as DNA, the CDR3 is TGCGCCAGCAGCCGAACAGGGGAGAACTATGGCTACACCTTC.

The chain uses TRBV28 and TRBJ2-7; D is unresolved. The V end lost 2 bases, the J end lost 1 base, and 9 bases lay between the germline ends. The CDR3 covers 14 residues. CDR1 MDHEN and CDR2 SYDVKM come from the germline V gene. CDR3 sequence (DNA): TGTGCCAGCAGTTTAAGCCCGATATCCTACGAGCAGTACTTC. Translated, it gives CASSLSPISYEQYF.

The rearrangement joins TRBV11-2 to TRBJ1-3; 9 positions match TRBD1. CDR3 length: 17 residues. V was pared by 4 bases and J by 2 bases, with 9 bases of the junction left unmatched. Germline V gene sequence: CDR1 SGHAT, CDR2 FQNNGV. CDR3 residues: CASSSHRGPFAGNTIYF. CDR3 nucleotide sequence: TGTGCCAGCAGCTCGCACAGGGGGCCCTTTGCTGGAAACACCATATATTTT.